Following are 20 T cell receptor beta chains from one sample sequenced in a study of spatial heterogeneity in lung cancer. Study-wide results and limits: Tumoral mutation counts were tracked by counts of expanded intratumoral alpha and beta TCRs.

TCRdb redid the calling of the 5' RACE reads with MiXCR, one entry per CDR3 protein. The sample shows 600 to 850 distinct CDR3 sequences, 13% to 15% of them seen only once. Sample time point: sample taken at primary tumor resection. These receptors' targets are unknown. The material was lung tumor tissue, obtained at surgery. These receptors all stem from a male donor with early-stage non-small cell lung cancer.

This clonotype was found once. Because the library targeted alpha chains, this beta chain is an off-target read whose size means little. The rearrangement uses TRBV2 and TRBJ2-1; perhaps D is TRBD1 or TRBD2 (5 bases each). V was cut by 8 bases and J by 7 bases, with 6 bases left in between. This CDR3 comprises 10 residues. Germline assignment: CDR1 SNHLY and CDR2 FYNNEI. The CDR3, as DNA: TGTGCCAGCGGGGGAAATGAGCAGTTCTTC. Encoded protein: CASGGNEQFF.

To note about this clonotype: For a library built for alpha chains, this beta chain is a stray read; little rests on its size. The genes are TRBV28 and TRBJ2-1; 8 bases are shared with TRBD2. V shed 2 bases and J 13 bases; nucleotides not matched to a gene: 4. The CDR3 spans 12 residues. Germline CDR1 reads MDHEN; CDR2 reads SYDVKM. The CDR3, as DNA: TGTGCCAGCAGTTTAGGGCGGGAGGTTCAGTTCTTC. Translating gives CASSLGREVQFF.

Of note for this clonotype: The library was built for alpha chains, so this beta chain is an off-target read and its size means little. The chain links TRBV6-1 to TRBJ2-5; 12 bases fit TRBD2. Germline CDR1 is MNHNS and CDR2 is SASEGT. The junction had 4 bases not matched to a gene; V was cut back by 6 bases and J by 2 bases. The CDR3 is made up of 15 amino acids. CDR3 DNA sequence: TGTGCCAGCAGCGCGCTAGCGGGGGGGCAAGAGACCCAGTACTTC. The encoded protein is CASSALAGGQETQYF.

By its share, this clonotype is large (0.1 to 1%). This beta chain turned up in a library designed for alpha chains; as an off-target read, its abundance says little. The V gene is TRBV6-1, the J gene TRBJ2-7; TRBD2 matches 8 bases. The CDR3 is 14 residues long. The germline V gene has CDR1 MNHNS and CDR2 SASEGT. V shed 5 bases and J 7 bases; nucleotides not matched to a gene: 10. CDR3 sequence (DNA): TGTGCCAGCAGTTTCCTTACTAGCGGATCTGAGCAGTACTTC. Translation: CASSFLTSGSEQYF.

In this sample, this clonotype is large. The library was built for alpha chains, so this beta chain is an off-target read and its size means little. The V gene is TRBV27, the J gene TRBJ2-2; 7 bases align to TRBD1. The germline CDR1 and CDR2 sequences are MNHEY and SMNVEV (reference sequence). CDR3 length equals 16 residues. Trimming took 6 bases from V and 5 from J; bases not matched to a gene: 12. The CDR3 DNA sequence: TGTGCCAGCAGACACTTCGGGACAGCCTTGACCGGGGAGCTGTTTTTT. Translated, it gives CASRHFGTALTGELFF.

This clonotype was detected only a few times. This beta chain slipped into a library made for alpha chains as a stray read, so its size is not meaningful. V is TRBV18 and J is TRBJ2-2; TRBD2 agrees at 10 bases. The V segment lost 4 bases and the J segment 8 bases; nucleotides outside the gene matches: 7. Germline lookup yields CDR1 KGHSH and CDR2 LQKENI. This CDR3 is 15 amino acids long. CDR3 amino acids: CASSQPSGRPGELFF. The CDR3 coding sequence is TGTGCCAGCTCACAACCTAGCGGGAGACCGGGGGAGCTGTTTTTT.

Turning to this clonotype: This beta chain represents an off-target read in a library built for alpha chains; its size is of limited meaning. The CDR3 reads CASSYSQQETQYF. CDR3 nucleotide sequence: TGCGCCAGCAGTTATTCACAGCAAGAGACCCAGTACTTC. This sequence joins TRBV23-1 and TRBJ2-5; D not certain. TRBV23-1 is an open reading frame, and its role is uncertain. Trimming shortened V by 5 bases and J by 2 bases, and 9 bases separated the two germline ends. This CDR3 has 13 residues.

This clonotype is labeled large (0.1 to 1%). This beta chain was picked up by a library intended for alpha chains and is off target, so its count carries little meaning. The chain joins TRBV10-3 to TRBJ1-3; no clear D. CDR3 length: 13 residues. Germline V CDR1 and CDR2: ENHRY, SYGVKD. The V end lost 6 bases, the J end lost 0 bases, and 6 bases lay between the germline ends. The DNA of the CDR3 is TGTGCCATCAGAGATAACTCTGGAAACACCATATATTTT. Translated: CAIRDNSGNTIYF.

Relative to its sample, this clonotype is large (0.1 to 1%). In a library made to pick up alpha chains, this beta chain is a stray read with a size that means little. This chain uses TRBV28 with TRBJ2-7, with D maybe TRBD2 (6 bases). V lost 6 bases to trimming and J lost 9 bases, with 15 bases between them. The V gene's germline CDR1 is MDHEN and CDR2 SYDVKM. This CDR3 region has 12 residues. The CDR3 protein is CASSPGTASQYF. DNA for the CDR3: TGTGCCAGCAGCCCGGGGACTGCGTCGCAGTACTTC.

By its share, this clonotype is medium-sized. This beta chain is a stray read from a library made for alpha chains; its abundance is not meaningful. This chain uses TRBV7-9 with TRBJ2-5; D unclear. Trimming removed 4 bases at V and 2 bases at J, with 8 bases between. Germline V gene lookup returns CDR1 SEHNR and CDR2 FQNEAQ (reference sequence). This CDR3 has 13 residues. Here the CDR3 DNA reads TGTGCCAGCAGCTCTCGCCCGCAAGAGACCCAGTACTTC. This codes for CASSSRPQETQYF. The full variable domain, its missing parts supplied by reference TRBV7-9 and TRBJ2-5, is DTGVSQNPRHKITKRGQNVTFRCDPISEHNRLYWYRQTLGQGPEFLTYFQNEAQLEKSRLLSDRFSAERPKGSFSTLEIQRTEQGDSAMYLCASSSRPQETQYFGPGTRLLVL.

This clonotype is large. This beta chain represents an off-target read in a library built for alpha chains; its size is of limited meaning. The chain recombines TRBV7-9 with TRBJ2-3, with D hard to call. CDR3 length equals 14 residues. Germline V gives CDR1 SEHNR, CDR2 FQNEAQ (reference sequence). V shed 4 bases and J shed 4 bases, with 12 bases lying between them. The CDR3 bases are TGTGCCAGCAGCTCAATGTTAACTCCAGATACGCAGTATTTT. Protein sequence: CASSSMLTPDTQYF.

Relative to its sample, this clonotype is large. This beta chain turned up in a library designed for alpha chains; as an off-target read, its abundance says little. The chain uses TRBV7-2 and TRBJ2-2, with a tentative D call TRBD1 (6 bases). V gave up 5 bases and J gave up 2 bases, with 9 bases separating them. Germline CDR1 and CDR2: SGHTA and FQGNSA. The CDR3 is 14 residues long. Here the CDR3 reads CASSRDINTGELFF. CDR3 in DNA: TGTGCCAGCAGCCGGGACATTAACACCGGGGAGCTGTTTTTT.

Turning to this clonotype: Within a library made for alpha chains, this beta chain is off target, and its count is uninformative. This chain links TRBV12-3 or TRBV12-4 with TRBJ2-1; D unclear. The CDR3 totals 13 residues. The germline V and J ends were trimmed by 8 bases and 2 bases, with 10 bases remaining between them. The CDR3 region has the DNA TGTGCCAGCTTAAGATCGCCCTACAATGAGCAGTTCTTC. This codes for CASLRSPYNEQFF.

By sample share, this clonotype is large. Because this beta chain is a stray read in a library intended to capture alpha chains, its abundance should not be given much weight. The chain has TRBV7-2 and TRBJ2-1, with a tentative D call TRBD2 (5 bases). CDR1 is SGHTA, CDR2 FQGNSA, per germline. The CDR3 sequence is 14 residues long. The ends were cut back, 3 bases at V and 7 bases at J, with 13 bases in the middle. The CDR3 nucleotides are TGTGCCAGCAGCTTTGATGCTAGCTCGAATGAGCAGTTCTTC. This translates into CASSFDASSNEQFF.

This clonotype is deemed medium-sized (0.01 to 0.1%). A library made for alpha chains picked up this beta chain off target, so its size means little. The chain carries TRBV18 and TRBJ1-1, with 9 bases fitting TRBD1. The CDR3 is 13 residues long. V was pared by 3 bases and J by 11 bases, with 7 bases of the junction left unmatched. Germline lookup yields CDR1 KGHSH and CDR2 LQKENI. The CDR3 reads CASSPRDRADAFF. The CDR3 DNA sequence: TGTGCCAGCTCACCTAGGGACAGGGCCGATGCTTTCTTT.

This clonotype was seen only a few times. This beta chain lies outside the target of a library built for alpha chains; its clone size means little. The rearrangement links TRBV6-1 to TRBJ1-5, with 7 positions matching TRBD1. Trimming took 6 bases from V and 10 from J; bases not matched to a gene: 9. The CDR3 sequence is 13 residues long. The germline gives CDR1 MNHNS, CDR2 SASEGT. CDR3 protein: CASRLTGLGPQHF. As DNA, the CDR3 is TGTGCCAGCAGACTGACAGGGCTTGGACCCCAGCATTTT.

In regard to this clonotype: The library was built for alpha chains, so this beta chain is an off-target read and its size means little. The chain uses TRBV7-2 and TRBJ1-1, with D unresolved. V lost 0 bases and J 0 bases, leaving 8 bases between the germline ends. This CDR3 has 15 amino acids. Looked up from germline, CDR1 is SGHTA and CDR2 is FQGNSA. The chain's CDR3 is CASSLAGIMNTEAFF. The CDR3 bases are TGTGCCAGCAGCTTAGCGGGCATAATGAACACTGAAGCTTTCTTT.

This clonotype was seen only a few times. As an off-target read in a library built for alpha chains, this beta chain has a frequency of little significance. The chain carries TRBV3-1 and TRBJ2-7, with 10 bases fitting TRBD1. Germline V gives CDR1 LGHDT, CDR2 YNNKEL (reference sequence). This CDR3 is 16 amino acids long. J gave up 7 bases and V 5 bases, and 14 bases lay outside the gene matches. For the CDR3, the DNA is TGTGCCAGCAGCTCATCAGCCGGGACAGGGGTTCGGGAGCAGTACTTC. Translation: CASSSSAGTGVREQYF.

By proportion, this clonotype is large. This beta chain is off target for a library built for alpha chains, so its abundance means little. V and J are TRBV7-9 and TRBJ1-6; possible D gene TRBD1, 6 bases. V shed 6 bases and J shed 7 bases, with 13 bases lying between them. Germline CDR1 is SEHNR and CDR2 is FQNEAQ (reference sequence). The CDR3 covers 14 residues. CDR3 nucleotides: TGTGCCAGCAGGAGGGGGACGACAAATTCACCCCTCCACTTT. It specifies CASRRGTTNSPLHF.

By sample share, this clonotype is large (0.1 to 1%). In a library made to pick up alpha chains, this beta chain is a stray read with a size that means little. The chain links TRBV5-1 to TRBJ2-7; 12 bases map to TRBD1. V shed 7 bases and J 5 bases; nucleotides not matched to a gene: 10. The V gene's germline CDR1 is SGHRS and CDR2 YFSETQ. The CDR3 has 15 residues. The CDR3 sequence is CASEESGQGANEQYF. The CDR3 DNA reads TGCGCCAGCGAGGAATCGGGACAGGGGGCCAACGAGCAGTACTTC.